This T cell receptor beta chain was recorded in a study of cytomegalovirus exposure and HLA in healthy donors. Study-level background: An early release of data contained approximately 85 million unique TCRs, which came from HLA-typed donors. Study-wide points: Relative to the roughly 640-donor mean, N-insertions were reportedly fewer in an Asian-associated ancestry cluster in a later analysis. CMV serostatus was the only immune exposure information that was available. For most TCR beta V segments, an earlier analysis put the productive rate at about 87% or about 30% of the time.

PCR primers comprised 60 Vbeta and 13 Jbeta primers. The table came from immunoSEQ multiplex PCR; TCRdb's copy has only in-frame clones and leaves some out. This sample has 90,000 to 120,000 clones, with roughly 70% found just once. Note on this clone: Its antigen is not known.

The germline V gene encodes CDR1 ENHRY and CDR2 SYGVKD. V dropped 8 bases and J dropped 3; count of bases not matched to a gene: 3. The CDR3 runs to 14 residues. This sequence was found in a man aged 35 to 55 in good health and CMV-seropositive. Sequencing was carried out using PBMCs. This chain joins TRBV10-3 and TRBJ2-5; 13 nucleotides align to TRBD2. DNA of the CDR3: TGTGCCATCGGGGGGACTAGCGGGGAAGAGACCCAGTACTTC. This translates into CAIGGTSGEETQYF.